This entry describes one TCR beta chain. The sample contains more than one DNA sequence encoding this CDR3. Per germline, CDR1 SGHRS and CDR2 YFSETQ. The CDR3 totals 13 residues. Trimming at V came to 4 bases and at J to 4 bases, leaving 2 bases not matched to a gene. This sample is part of a study of blood T cell repertoires in COVID-19. Clones were sequenced by immunoSEQ multiplex PCR, and TCRdb holds only the in-frame ones, with some missing. Of around 250,000 clones listed, around 81% are singletons. This receptor was taken from a man younger than 45 who had recovered from COVID-19. The specimen sequenced was peripheral blood. This chain uses TRBV5-1 with TRBJ2-7, with TRBD1 matching 10 bases. DNA for the CDR3: TGCGCCAGCAGCCGGGACAGGGGTTACGAGCAGTACTTC. Its protein product is CASSRDRGYEQYF.